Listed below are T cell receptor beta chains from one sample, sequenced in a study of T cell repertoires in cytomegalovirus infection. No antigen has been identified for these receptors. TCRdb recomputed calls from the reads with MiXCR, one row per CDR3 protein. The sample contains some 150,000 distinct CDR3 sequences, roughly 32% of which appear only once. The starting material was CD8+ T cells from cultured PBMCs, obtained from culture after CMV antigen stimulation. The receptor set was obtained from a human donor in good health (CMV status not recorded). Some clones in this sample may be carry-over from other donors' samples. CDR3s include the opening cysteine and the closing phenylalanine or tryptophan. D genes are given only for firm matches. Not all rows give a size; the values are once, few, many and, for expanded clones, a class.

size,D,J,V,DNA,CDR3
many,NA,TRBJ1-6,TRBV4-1,TGCGCCAGCAGCCAAGGCCTCTTTCGGGTTAATTCACCCCTCCACTTT,CASSQGLFRVNSPLHF
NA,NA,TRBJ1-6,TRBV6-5,TGTGCCAGCAGGCCCCCGGGAATCTCCTATAATTCACCCCTCCACTTT,CASRPPGISYNSPLHF
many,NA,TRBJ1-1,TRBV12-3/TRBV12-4,TGTGCCAGCAGTGCCGGGCCTAACACTGAAGCTTTCTTT,CASSAGPNTEAFF
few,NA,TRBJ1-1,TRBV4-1,TGCGCCAGCAGCCAAGGACAAAACACTGAAGCTTTCTTT,CASSQGQNTEAFF
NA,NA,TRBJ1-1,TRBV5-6,TGTGCCAGCAGCTTAGGAGGGTCTAATGAAGCTTTCTTT,CASSLGGSNEAFF
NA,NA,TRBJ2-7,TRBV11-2,TGTGCCAGCAGCTTAGTCGGTGACAGCTTTTTCTACGAGCAGTACTTC,CASSLVGDSFFYEQYF
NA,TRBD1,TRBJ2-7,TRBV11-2,TGTGCCAGCGCCAACCCTTTCCAGACAGGGCACTACGAGCAGTACTTC,CASANPFQTGHYEQYF
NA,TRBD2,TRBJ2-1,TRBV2,TGTGCCAGCAAACTAGCGAGTCAGGATGAGCAGTTCTTC,CASKLASQDEQFF
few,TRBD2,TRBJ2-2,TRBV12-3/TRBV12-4,TGTGCCGTGCGGGGGGTAGCGAACACCGGGGAGCTGTTTTTT,CAVRGVANTGELFF
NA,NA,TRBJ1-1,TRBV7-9,TGTGCCAGCAGCTTCCAGTGGGAGTTAGACACTGAAGCTTTCTTT,CASSFQWELDTEAFF
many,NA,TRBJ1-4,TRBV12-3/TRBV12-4,TGTGCCAGCAGTGACGGCGGGGAAACTAATGAAAAACTGTTTTTT,CASSDGGETNEKLFF
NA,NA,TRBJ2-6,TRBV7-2,TGTGCCAGCAGCCGCGACAGGTTCTCTGGGGCCAACGTCCTGACTTTC,CASSRDRFSGANVLTF
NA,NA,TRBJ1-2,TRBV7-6,TGTGCCAGCAGCTGGAGGGTCTATGGCTACACCTTC,CASSWRVYGYTF
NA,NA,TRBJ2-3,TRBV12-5,TGTGCTAGTGGTTTGGGACAGAATATAGATACGCAGTATTTT,CASGLGQNIDTQYF
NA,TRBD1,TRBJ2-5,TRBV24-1,TGTGCCACCAGGGGTGCCGGGACAGAAGAGACCCAGTACTTC,CATRGAGTEETQYF
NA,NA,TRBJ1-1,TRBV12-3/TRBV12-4,TGTGCCAGCAGTTTAGTAGAGGGGCCTGAAGCTTTCTTT,CASSLVEGPEAFF
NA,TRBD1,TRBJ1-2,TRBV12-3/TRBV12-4,TGTGCCAGCAGTGCCGGGACAGGGGTGGCCTATGGCTACACCTTC,CASSAGTGVAYGYTF
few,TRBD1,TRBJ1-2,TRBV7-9,TGTGCCAGCAGCCCTTACGGCGGGACAGACCTTACGAACTATGGCTACACCTTC,CASSPYGGTDLTNYGYTF
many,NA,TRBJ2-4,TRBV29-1,TGCAGCGGGGGGGACGGGAACATTCAGTACTTC,CSGGDGNIQYF
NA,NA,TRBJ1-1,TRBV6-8,TGTGCCAGCAGTTGGGGGATGAACACTGAAGCTTTCTTT,CASSWGMNTEAFF
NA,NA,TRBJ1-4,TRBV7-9,TGTGCCAGCAGCTTAGTCGGGGCTGGTCCTGAAAAACTGTTTTTT,CASSLVGAGPEKLFF
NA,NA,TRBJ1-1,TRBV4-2,TGTGCCAGCAGCCTACCCGGGGGGTACACTGAAGCTTTCTTT,CASSLPGGYTEAFF
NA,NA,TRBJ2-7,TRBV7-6,TGTGCCAGCAGCCCCCTGGGGTTGGGCTTCTACGAGCAGTACTTC,CASSPLGLGFYEQYF
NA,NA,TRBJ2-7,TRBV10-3,TGTGCCATCAGTGAGTCCGGGGTTGAGCAGTACTTC,CAISESGVEQYF
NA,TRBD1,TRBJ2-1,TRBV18,TGTGCCAGCTCACCCGAAGACAGGGGGCATTACAATGAGCAGTTCTTC,CASSPEDRGHYNEQFF
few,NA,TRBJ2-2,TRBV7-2,TGTGCCAGCAGCAACCGGCGGGGTACCGGGGAGCTGTTTTTT,CASSNRRGTGELFF
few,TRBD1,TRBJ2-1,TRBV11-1,TGTGCCAGCAGGCTACACCGGGACAGGCGTTACCCCTACAATGAGCAGTTCTTC,CASRLHRDRRYPYNEQFF
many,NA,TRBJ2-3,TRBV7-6,TGTGCCAGCAGTTTAGGCCCCGGCACAGATACGCAGTATTTT,CASSLGPGTDTQYF
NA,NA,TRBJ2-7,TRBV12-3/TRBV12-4,TGTGCCAGCACCCCGGAGGGGGCACATGAGCAGTACTTC,CASTPEGAHEQYF
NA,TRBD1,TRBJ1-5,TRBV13,TGTGCCAGCAGCTTGGGACAGGGGAAGTCGCAGCCCCAGCATTTT,CASSLGQGKSQPQHF
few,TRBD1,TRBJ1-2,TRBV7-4,TGTGCCAGCAGCTTAGTAGGGACAGGGCCCGACACCTTC,CASSLVGTGPDTF
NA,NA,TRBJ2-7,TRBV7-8,TGTGCCAGCAGCTTAGCACAGTACGAGCAGTACTTC,CASSLAQYEQYF
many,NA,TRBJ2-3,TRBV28,TGTGCCAGCAGTTGGGGCCACAGCACAGATACGCAGTATTTT,CASSWGHSTDTQYF